This T cell receptor beta chain was recorded in a study of cytomegalovirus exposure and HLA in healthy donors. The PCR used 60 Vbeta and 13 Jbeta primers. Clones were read by immunoSEQ multiplex PCR, and TCRdb kept only the in-frame ones, dropping some. The repertoire holds roughly 40,000 clones, with about 85% as singletons. The V segment lost 2 bases and the J segment 8 bases; nucleotides outside the gene matches: 7. This CDR3 spans 14 amino acids. The germline V gene has CDR1 SGHKS and CDR2 YYEKEE (reference sequence). Sequenced: PBMCs. V usage is TRBV5-5 and J usage is TRBJ1-2; 9 bases match TRBD1. The receptor comes from a man aged 50 to 59 in good health and CMV-seronegative. The DNA for the CDR3 is TGTGCCAGCAGCTTCGAGGGACAGGGCCTGGGCTACACCTTC. This gives the protein CASSFEGQGLGYTF.